This T cell receptor beta chain was documented in a study of blood T cell repertoires in COVID-19. Data came from immunoSEQ multiplex PCR; TCRdb stores just in-frame clones and leaves some out. The profile covers roughly 150,000 clones, with about 85% appearing a single time and 6.5% to 9.5% taken by the ten largest. Germline CDR1 reads LGHNT; CDR2 reads FRNRAP. V was pared by 6 bases and J by 1 base, with 6 bases between. The CDR3 runs 13 residues. The rearrangement uses TRBV12-5 and TRBJ2-2, with D hard to call. The sequencing sample was made of peripheral blood. The sequence was collected from a woman aged 80 or over with COVID-19, enrolled during active disease. The CDR3 loop reads CASGALNTGELFF. In nucleotides, the CDR3 is TGTGCTAGTGGAGCTCTGAACACCGGGGAGCTGTTTTTT.